Shown below are 23 T cell receptor beta chains from a single sample sequenced in a study of T-cell reconstitution after alpha-beta-depleted transplantation in children. As it was prepared, the TCRbeta library received unique molecular identifiers. TCRdb reprocessed the PCR reads with MiXCR, giving one entry per CDR3 protein. Of about 170,000 distinct CDR3 sequences listed, 11% are singletons. The sequences come from PBMCs, collected before TCRalphabeta/CD19-depleted stem cell transplant. These receptors all come from a boy aged 2 to 10 with acute myeloid leukemia, due to receive a stem cell transplant.

This clonotype has a count of ten or more. The chain recombines TRBV4-1 with TRBJ1-3, with TRBD1 as a possible D gene (6 bases). The CDR3 covers 17 residues. In germline, CDR1 is MGHRA, CDR2 YSYEKL. The ends were cut back, 3 bases at V and 4 bases at J, with 19 bases in the middle. The CDR3 nucleotides are TGCGCCAGCAGCCAGCCCCCGGGGGCTCGGCGCGGAAACACCATATATTTT. Its translation: CASSQPPGARRGNTIYF.

This clonotype was observed many times. The chain recombines TRBV20-1 with TRBJ2-1, with D possibly being TRBD1 (5 bases). The V and J ends lost 6 bases and 6 bases respectively, with 12 bases between them. Germline V gives CDR1 DFQATT, CDR2 SNEGSKA (reference sequence). CDR3 length: 12 residues. The CDR3 DNA follows: TGCAGTGCCCAGGGAACTTCCAATGAGCAGTTCTTC. This codes for CSAQGTSNEQFF.

The table lists this clonotype with many counts. The chain joins TRBV11-2 to TRBJ2-7; a weak D match, TRBD2 (6 bases). This CDR3 is built from 16 residues. Germline V lookup: CDR1 SGHAT, CDR2 FQNNGV. The V and J ends lost 4 bases and 2 bases respectively, with 18 bases between them. CDR3 sequence: CASSSPGRGTTYEQYF. The CDR3 region has the DNA TGTGCCAGCAGCTCCCCCGGTCGCGGGACGACCTACGAGCAGTACTTC.

This clonotype was observed at least ten times. The V call is TRBV7-9, the J call TRBJ1-1; unclear D gene. Germline V gene lookup returns CDR1 SEHNR and CDR2 FQNEAQ (reference sequence). Trimming cost V 4 bases and J 4 bases, with 10 bases left between them. The CDR3 extends over 13 amino acids. CDR3 DNA sequence: TGTGCCAGCAGCTCCACAAAAGGCACTGAAGCTTTCTTT. It translates to CASSSTKGTEAFF. Variable domain in full (rest from reference TRBV7-9 and TRBJ1-1): DTGVSQNPRHKITKRGQNVTFRCDPISEHNRLYWYRQTLGQGPEFLTYFQNEAQLEKSRLLSDRFSAERPKGSFSTLEIQRTEQGDSAMYLCASSSTKGTEAFFGQGTRLTVV.

Ten or more counts support this clonotype. The rearrangement uses TRBV7-9 and TRBJ2-3; no reliable D call. Trimming took off 5 bases at V and 6 bases at J, with 9 bases between the two ends. The germline CDR1 and CDR2 sequences are SEHNR and FQNEAQ (reference sequence). The CDR3 covers 12 residues. CDR3 nucleotide sequence: TGTGCCAGCAGCCCGCTCCCCGATACGCAGTATTTT. Translation gives CASSPLPDTQYF.

Many counts were recorded for this clonotype. The chain employs TRBV11-3 and TRBJ2-3, with 9 bases that match TRBD2. CDR1 is SGHNT and CDR2 is YENEEA in the germline V gene. The J segment lost 1 base and the V segment lost 5 bases, leaving 4 bases of the junction unmatched. The CDR3 extends over 15 amino acids. For the CDR3, the DNA is TGTGCCAGCAGCCTTGGACTAGCGCGCACAGATACGCAGTATTTT. Translation: CASSLGLARTDTQYF.

The chain combines TRBV2 with TRBJ2-2; D remains unclear. The V end was cut by 7 bases, the J end by 7 bases, with 7 bases between. Germline V gives CDR1 SNHLY, CDR2 FYNNEI. This CDR3 is 11 amino acids long. In DNA, the CDR3 is TGTGCCAGCATCTCAGTCGGGGAGCTGTTTTTT. Amino acid sequence: CASISVGELFF.

This clonotype was seen at least ten times. The chain is built from TRBV21-1 and TRBJ1-2. TRBV21-1 is described as a pseudogene. The CDR3 runs 18 residues. For the CDR3, the DNA is TGTGCCAGCAGCAAAGCGGGGCTTGAGGGATCTCCTAACTATGGCTACACCTTC. As protein: CASSKAGLEGSPNYGYTF.

To note about this clonotype: This clone may be a read error of a much larger clone one base away. The chain carries TRBV20-1 and TRBJ2-7; 7 bases fit TRBD2. The ends lost 4 bases at V and 3 bases at J; junction bases unmatched: 15. The germline gives CDR1 DFQATT, CDR2 SNEGSKA (reference sequence). The CDR3 has 16 amino acids. The CDR3 loop reads CSATGTTGSLDYEQYF. The CDR3 DNA reads as TGCAGTGCTACCGGGACTACCGGGAGCCTGGACTACGAGCAGTACTTC.

This clonotype showed up just a few times. J is TRBJ1-1 and V is TRBV7-2; D is unclear. Germline assignment: CDR1 SGHTA and CDR2 FQGNSA. There are 14 residues in the CDR3. V gave up 0 bases and J gave up 1 base, with 6 bases separating them. The CDR3 sequence is CASSLATWNTEAFF. The DNA for the CDR3 is TGTGCCAGCAGCTTAGCTACCTGGAACACTGAAGCTTTCTTT.

This clonotype was found many times. The chain uses TRBV5-1 and TRBJ1-1, with D uncertain. The CDR3 loop spans 14 amino acids. Germline V CDR1 and CDR2: SGHRS, YFSETQ. Trimming took off 0 bases at V and 3 bases at J, with 9 bases between the two ends. CDR3 nucleotide sequence: TGCGCCAGCAGCTTGGCCCCGTTGGACACTGAAGCTTTCTTT. Translating gives CASSLAPLDTEAFF.

This clonotype was observed many times. The genes are TRBV29-1 and TRBJ2-3; D perhaps matches TRBD2 (7 bases). V gave up 3 bases and J gave up 6 bases, with 19 bases separating them. Germline V gene data show CDR1 as SQVTM and CDR2 as ANQGSEA. This CDR3 comprises 15 residues. The CDR3 DNA is TGCAGCGTTGACGGGGGGCGTGCGTTTTCGGATACGCAGTATTTT. Amino acid sequence: CSVDGGRAFSDTQYF.

This clonotype was found many times. The chain links TRBV5-1 to TRBJ2-1; D is perhaps TRBD2 (7 bases). The CDR3 spans 13 residues. Germline assignment: CDR1 SGHRS and CDR2 YFSETQ. V was trimmed by 2 bases and J by 8 bases, leaving 11 bases between them. The CDR3 loop is CASSLRGADEQFF. DNA for the CDR3: TGCGCCAGCAGCTTACGGGGGGCCGATGAGCAGTTCTTC.

At least ten counts were recorded for this clonotype. The chain carries TRBV5-1 and TRBJ2-7; 8 nucleotides agree with TRBD1. Losses at the gene ends were 7 bases for V and 5 bases for J; bases not matched to a gene: 8. The CDR3 sequence is 13 residues long. Per germline, CDR1 SGHRS and CDR2 YFSETQ. The CDR3 coding sequence is TGCGCCAGCCAGGGGGCAGGGGGCAACGAGCAGTACTTC. Its protein product is CASQGAGGNEQYF.

This clonotype was counted at least ten times. The chain recombines TRBV5-1 with TRBJ1-1; 7 bases agree with TRBD1. The V and J ends lost 3 bases and 8 bases, in that order; junction bases with no gene match: 4. The CDR3 contains 12 residues. CDR1 is SGHRS, CDR2 YFSETQ, per germline. CDR3 nucleotides: TGCGCCAGCAGCTATCCGGGACAGGAAGCTTTCTTT. Amino acid sequence: CASSYPGQEAFF.

This clonotype was observed at least ten times. The J gene is TRBJ2-3, the V gene TRBV4-1; D remains unclear. The germline CDR1 and CDR2 sequences are MGHRA and YSYEKL. V lost 6 bases and J 2 bases, leaving 9 bases between the germline ends. This CDR3 has 13 amino acids. The CDR3 here is CASRAVLTDTQYF. CDR3 nucleotides: TGCGCCAGCAGGGCGGTCCTCACAGATACGCAGTATTTT.

There are many counts of this clonotype. The chain has TRBV6-1 and TRBJ1-5, with a weak D call TRBD1 (6 bases). The germline V and J ends were trimmed by 1 base and 4 bases, with 8 bases remaining between them. The length of the CDR3 is 14 residues. Looked up from germline, CDR1 is MNHNS and CDR2 is SASEGT. CDR3 sequence (DNA): TGTGCCAGCAGTGAAGGGGGGCTTAATCAGCCCCAGCATTTT. It translates to CASSEGGLNQPQHF.

This clonotype was observed many times. The gene calls are TRBV5-1 and TRBJ2-4; 10 bases are a match to TRBD1. Germline CDR1 and CDR2: SGHRS and YFSETQ. The CDR3 extends over 16 amino acids. V was pared by 0 bases and J by 7 bases, with 7 bases of the junction left unmatched. CDR3 bases: TGCGCCAGCAGCTTGGTGCCGGGACAGGGGCGGAACATTCAGTACTTC. As protein: CASSLVPGQGRNIQYF.

This clonotype was counted many times. This sequence joins TRBV6-4 and TRBJ2-1; a possible D gene is TRBD2 (7 bases). The germline gives CDR1 MRHNA, CDR2 SNTAGT. This CDR3 spans 18 amino acids. V lost 7 bases to trimming and J lost 8 bases, with 30 bases between them. The CDR3 is CASITSGGRGPDGDEQFF. CDR3 nucleotide sequence: TGTGCCAGCATTACCTCGGGTGGGCGGGGGCCGGACGGGGATGAGCAGTTCTTC.

This clonotype was recorded many times. The chain couples TRBV18 to TRBJ1-5; the D gene is possibly TRBD1 (5 bases). In germline, CDR1 is KGHSH, CDR2 LQKENI. The CDR3 loop spans 15 amino acids. V was shortened by 6 bases and J by 1 base, with 13 bases between the two germline ends. In DNA, the CDR3 is TGTGCCAGCTCGCTCCCGCGGGACAGCAATCAGCCCCAGCATTTT. The encoded protein is CASSLPRDSNQPQHF. The entire variable domain, with the rest obtained from reference TRBV18 and TRBJ1-5, is as follows: NAGVMQNPRHLVRRRGQEARLRCSPMKGHSHVYWYRQLPEEGLKFMVYLQKENIIDESGMPKERFSAEFPKEGPSILRIQQVVRGDSAAYFCASSLPRDSNQPQHFGDGTRLSIL.

With regard to this clonotype: Given a much more abundant clone one base away, this may be a read error. This chain links TRBV27 with TRBJ2-3; D is unresolved. V lost 9 bases to trimming and J lost 5 bases, with 18 bases between them. Germline V gene sequence: CDR1 MNHEY, CDR2 SMNVEV (reference sequence). The CDR3 has 14 residues. The CDR3 here is CASWYQASVDTQYF. CDR3 DNA: TGTGCCAGTTGGTACCAGGCTTCGGTAGATACGCAGTATTTT.

V and J are TRBV4-2 and TRBJ2-5; D is ambiguous. Germline V gene sequence: CDR1 LGHNA, CDR2 YNFKEQ. CDR3 length equals 16 residues. V dropped 10 bases and J dropped 0 bases, with 21 bases sitting between them. DNA of the CDR3: TGTGCCATCGGCCCCGGGCTCCCCTGCTACCAAGAGACCCAGTACTTC. This translates into CAIGPGLPCYQETQYF.

The sample holds many counts of this clonotype. The chain uses TRBV6-5 and TRBJ2-1, with D possibly matching TRBD1 (6 bases). CDR3 size: 14 residues. Germline V gene lookup returns CDR1 MNHEY and CDR2 SVGAGI. Trimming took 0 bases from V and 8 from J, leaving 11 bases between them. The CDR3 DNA sequence: TGTGCCAGCAGTTACTCGGGACAAGCTTATGAGCAGTTCTTC. It is translated as CASSYSGQAYEQFF.